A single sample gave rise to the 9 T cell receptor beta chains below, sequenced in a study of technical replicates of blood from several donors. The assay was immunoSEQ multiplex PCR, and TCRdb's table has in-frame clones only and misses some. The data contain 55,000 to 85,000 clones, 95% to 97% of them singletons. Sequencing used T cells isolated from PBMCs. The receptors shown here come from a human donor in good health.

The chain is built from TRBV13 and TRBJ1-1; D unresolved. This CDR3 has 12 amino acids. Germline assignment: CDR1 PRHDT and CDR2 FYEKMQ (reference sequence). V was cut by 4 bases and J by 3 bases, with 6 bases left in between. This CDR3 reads CASSSEDTEAFF. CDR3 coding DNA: TGTGCCAGCAGCTCGGAGGACACTGAAGCTTTCTTT.

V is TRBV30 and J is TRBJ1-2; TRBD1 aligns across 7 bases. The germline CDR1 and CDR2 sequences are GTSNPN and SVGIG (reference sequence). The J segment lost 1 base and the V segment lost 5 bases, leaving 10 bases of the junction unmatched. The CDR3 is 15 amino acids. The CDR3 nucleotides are TGTGCCTGGCGACCGGGACAGACGATTAACTATGGCTACACCTTC. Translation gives CAWRPGQTINYGYTF.

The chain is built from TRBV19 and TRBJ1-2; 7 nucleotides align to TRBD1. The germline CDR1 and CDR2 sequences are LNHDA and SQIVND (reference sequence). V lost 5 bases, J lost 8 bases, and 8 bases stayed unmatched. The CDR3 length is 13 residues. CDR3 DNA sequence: TGTGCCAGTAGTGCCCGGGACAGATCCGGCTACACCTTC. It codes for CASSARDRSGYTF.

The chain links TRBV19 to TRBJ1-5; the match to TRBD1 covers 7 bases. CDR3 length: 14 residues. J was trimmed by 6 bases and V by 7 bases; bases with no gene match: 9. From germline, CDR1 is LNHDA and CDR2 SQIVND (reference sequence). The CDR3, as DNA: TGTGCCAGTACCAATAGGGCAGGGGGTCAGCCCCAGCATTTT. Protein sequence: CASTNRAGGQPQHF.

The CDR3 protein is CASSSGQGRSEAFF. The CDR3, as DNA: TGTGCCAGCAGCTCTGGACAGGGGAGATCTGAAGCTTTCTTT. This rearrangement joins TRBV11-2 to TRBJ1-1; 9 bases line up with TRBD1. The V segment lost 4 bases and the J segment 6 bases; nucleotides outside the gene matches: 6. CDR1 SGHAT and CDR2 FQNNGV come from the germline V gene. There are 14 residues in the CDR3.

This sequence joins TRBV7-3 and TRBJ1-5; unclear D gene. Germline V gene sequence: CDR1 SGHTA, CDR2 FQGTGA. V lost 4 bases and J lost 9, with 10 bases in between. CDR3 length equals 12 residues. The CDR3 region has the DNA TGTGCCAGCAGCTCCCCAGGTTTGCCCCAGCATTTT. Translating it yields CASSSPGLPQHF.

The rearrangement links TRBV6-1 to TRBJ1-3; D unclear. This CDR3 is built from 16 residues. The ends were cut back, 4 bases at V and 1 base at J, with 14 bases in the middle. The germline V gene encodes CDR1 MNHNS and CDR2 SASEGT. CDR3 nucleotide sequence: TGTGCCAGCAGTGTTGGTGCAGGTTCTTCTGGAAACACCATATATTTT. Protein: CASSVGAGSSGNTIYF.

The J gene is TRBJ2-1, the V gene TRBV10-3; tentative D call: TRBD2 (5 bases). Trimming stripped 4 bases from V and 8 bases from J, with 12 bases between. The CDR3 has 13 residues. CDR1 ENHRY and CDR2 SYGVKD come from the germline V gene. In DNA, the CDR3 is TGTGCCATCAGTGTTAGAACGGGATATGAGCAGTTCTTC. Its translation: CAISVRTGYEQFF.

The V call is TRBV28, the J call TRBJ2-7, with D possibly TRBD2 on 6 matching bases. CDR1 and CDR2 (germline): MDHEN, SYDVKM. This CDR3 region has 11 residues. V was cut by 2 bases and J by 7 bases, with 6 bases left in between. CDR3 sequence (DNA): TGTGCCAGCAGTTTAGGAGGGGAGCAGTACTTC. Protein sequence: CASSLGGEQYF.